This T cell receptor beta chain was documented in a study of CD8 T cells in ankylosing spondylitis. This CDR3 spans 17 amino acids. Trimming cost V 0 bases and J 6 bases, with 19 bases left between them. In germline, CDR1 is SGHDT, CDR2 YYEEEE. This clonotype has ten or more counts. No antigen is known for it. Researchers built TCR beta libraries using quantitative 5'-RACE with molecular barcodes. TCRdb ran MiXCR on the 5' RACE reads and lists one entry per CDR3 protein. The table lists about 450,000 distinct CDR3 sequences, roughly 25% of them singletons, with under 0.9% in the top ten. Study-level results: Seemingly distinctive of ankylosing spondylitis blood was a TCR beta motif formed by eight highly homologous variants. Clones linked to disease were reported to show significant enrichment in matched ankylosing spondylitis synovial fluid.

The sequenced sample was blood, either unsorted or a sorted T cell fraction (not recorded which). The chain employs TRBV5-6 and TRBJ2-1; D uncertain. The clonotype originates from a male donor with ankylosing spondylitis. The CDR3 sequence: CASSLGFVVLLSNEQFF. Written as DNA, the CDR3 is TGTGCCAGCAGCTTGGGGTTTGTGGTCTTATTATCCAATGAGCAGTTCTTC.